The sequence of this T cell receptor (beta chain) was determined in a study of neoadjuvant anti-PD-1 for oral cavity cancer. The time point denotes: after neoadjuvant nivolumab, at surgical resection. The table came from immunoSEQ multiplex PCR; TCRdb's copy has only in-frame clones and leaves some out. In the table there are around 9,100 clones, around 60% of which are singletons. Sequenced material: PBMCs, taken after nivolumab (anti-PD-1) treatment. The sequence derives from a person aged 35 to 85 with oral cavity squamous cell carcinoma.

CDR3 loop: CASSENSGGNTIYF. The CDR3 DNA reads as TGCGCCAGCAGTGAAAACAGCGGCGGAAACACCATATATTTT. The chain joins TRBV10-1 to TRBJ1-3; no firm D call. The V gene lost 3 bases and the J gene lost 4 bases, with 10 bases spanning the gap. This CDR3 spans 14 amino acids. Germline V CDR1 and CDR2: WNHNN, SYGVQD (reference sequence).